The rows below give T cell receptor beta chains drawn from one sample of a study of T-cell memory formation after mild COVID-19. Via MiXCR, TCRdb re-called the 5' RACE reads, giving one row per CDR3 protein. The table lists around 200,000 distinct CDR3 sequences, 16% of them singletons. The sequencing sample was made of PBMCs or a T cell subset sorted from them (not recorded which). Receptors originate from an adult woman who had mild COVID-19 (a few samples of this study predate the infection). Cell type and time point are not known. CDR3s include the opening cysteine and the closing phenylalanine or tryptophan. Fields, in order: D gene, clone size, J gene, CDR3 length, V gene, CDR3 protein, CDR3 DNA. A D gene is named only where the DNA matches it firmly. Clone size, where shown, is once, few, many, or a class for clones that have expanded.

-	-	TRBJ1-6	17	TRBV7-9	CASSLVGESSYNSPLHF	TGTGCCAGCAGCTTAGTTGGCGAGAGCTCCTATAATTCACCCCTCCACTTT
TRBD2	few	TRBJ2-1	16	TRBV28	CASSLPGTSGYNEQFF	TGTGCCAGCAGTCTACCCGGGACTAGCGGCTACAATGAGCAGTTCTTC
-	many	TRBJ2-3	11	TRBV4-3	CASSSGDTQYF	TGCGCCAGCAGTTCGGGGGATACGCAGTATTTT
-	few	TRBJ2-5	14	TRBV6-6	CASSYPTGKETQYF	TGTGCCAGCAGTTACCCAACAGGAAAAGAGACCCAGTACTTC
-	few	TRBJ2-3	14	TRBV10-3	CAIRLDKSTDTQYF	TGTGCCATCAGGCTAGACAAGAGCACAGATACGCAGTATTTT
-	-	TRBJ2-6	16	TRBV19	CASNPGLGPGANVLTF	TGTGCCAGTAATCCAGGGTTGGGACCTGGGGCCAACGTCCTGACTTTC
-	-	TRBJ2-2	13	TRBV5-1	CASSLGQLGELFF	TGCGCCAGCAGCTTGGGGCAGCTAGGGGAGCTGTTTTTT
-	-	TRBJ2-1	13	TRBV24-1	CATSDGSLNEQFF	TGTGCCACCAGTGATGGGTCACTCAATGAGCAGTTCTTC
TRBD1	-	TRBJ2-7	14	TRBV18	CASSREGQGREQYF	TGTGCCAGCTCACGGGAGGGACAGGGAAGGGAGCAGTACTTC
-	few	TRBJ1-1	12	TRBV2	CASSPRPGEAFF	TGTGCCAGCAGCCCTCGACCTGGTGAAGCTTTCTTT
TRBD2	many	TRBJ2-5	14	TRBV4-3	CASSFGLAEETQYF	TGCGCCAGCAGCTTTGGACTAGCGGAAGAGACCCAGTACTTC
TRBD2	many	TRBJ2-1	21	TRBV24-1	CATSDPTLTSGRGFTYNEQFF	TGTGCCACCAGTGATCCAACCTTAACTAGCGGGAGGGGATTCACCTACAATGAGCAGTTCTTC
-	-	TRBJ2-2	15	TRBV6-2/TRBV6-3	CASSYSAPNTGELFF	TGTGCCAGCAGTTACTCGGCGCCGAACACCGGGGAGCTGTTTTTT
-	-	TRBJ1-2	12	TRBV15	CATSGASYGYTF	TGTGCCACCAGCGGCGCGTCCTATGGCTACACCTTC
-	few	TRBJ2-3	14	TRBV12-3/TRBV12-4	CASRGVAATDTQYF	TGTGCCAGCAGGGGCGTAGCGGCCACAGATACGCAGTATTTT
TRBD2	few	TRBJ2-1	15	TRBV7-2	CASSKTSGANNEQFF	TGTGCCAGCAGCAAGACTAGCGGGGCGAACAATGAGCAGTTCTTC
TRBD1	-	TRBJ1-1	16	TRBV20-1	CSASGFGTVRNTEAFF	TGCAGTGCTAGCGGCTTCGGGACAGTCCGGAACACTGAAGCTTTCTTT
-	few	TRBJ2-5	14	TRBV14	CASSQDSGGETQYF	TGTGCCAGCAGCCAAGACAGCGGAGGAGAGACCCAGTACTTC
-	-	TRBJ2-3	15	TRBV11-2	CASSLEGFGTDTQYF	TGTGCCAGCAGCTTAGAAGGGTTCGGCACAGATACGCAGTATTTT
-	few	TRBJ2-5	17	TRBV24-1	CATSDSPSRSPQETQYF	TGTGCCACCAGTGATTCGCCTTCGAGGAGCCCACAAGAGACCCAGTACTTC
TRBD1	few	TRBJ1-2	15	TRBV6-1	CASSEPPTGYNGYTF	TGTGCCAGCAGTGAACCTCCGACAGGGTATAATGGCTACACCTTC
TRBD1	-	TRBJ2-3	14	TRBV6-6	CASSPDRVEDTQYF	TGTGCCAGCAGCCCGGACAGGGTGGAAGATACGCAGTATTTT
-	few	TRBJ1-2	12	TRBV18	CASSPQESGYTF	TGTGCCAGCTCCCCTCAGGAAAGCGGCTACACCTTC
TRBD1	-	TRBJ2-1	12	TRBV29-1	CSVDRGQVEQFF	TGCAGCGTCGACAGGGGTCAAGTTGAGCAGTTCTTC
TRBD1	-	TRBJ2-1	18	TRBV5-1	CASSLAGQGRVGQGEQFF	TGCGCCAGCAGCTTGGCCGGACAGGGTCGGGTTGGTCAAGGTGAGCAGTTCTTC
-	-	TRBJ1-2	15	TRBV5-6	CASSPSPGQSYGYTF	TGTGCCAGCAGCCCTAGTCCAGGGCAGTCATATGGCTACACCTTC
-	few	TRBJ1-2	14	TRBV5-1	CASSGGTESYGYTF	TGCGCCAGCAGCGGCGGGACGGAATCCTATGGCTACACCTTC
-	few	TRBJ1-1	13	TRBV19	CASSPTLATEAFF	TGTGCCAGTAGTCCCACATTGGCCACTGAAGCTTTCTTT
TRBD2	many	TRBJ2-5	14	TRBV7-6	CASSLVAGGETQYF	TGTGCCAGCAGCTTAGTAGCGGGAGGTGAGACCCAGTACTTC
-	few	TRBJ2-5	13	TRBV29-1	CSVDSLIQETQYF	TGCAGCGTTGACTCTCTGATCCAAGAGACCCAGTACTTC
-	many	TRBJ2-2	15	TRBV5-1	CASSLDPGSHGELFF	TGCGCCAGCAGCTTGGATCCAGGGAGTCACGGGGAGCTGTTTTTT
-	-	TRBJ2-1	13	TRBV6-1	CACIGEGNNEQFF	TGTGCCTGTATAGGCGAAGGGAACAATGAGCAGTTCTTC
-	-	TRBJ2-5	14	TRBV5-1	CASSLKGIRETQYF	TGCGCCAGCAGCTTAAAGGGAATTCGAGAGACCCAGTACTTC
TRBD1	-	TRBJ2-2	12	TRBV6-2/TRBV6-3	CASRQGAGELFF	TGTGCCAGCAGACAGGGGGCCGGGGAGCTGTTTTTT
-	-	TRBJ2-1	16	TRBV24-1	CATSDLEGHGYNEQFF	TGTGCCACCAGTGATTTGGAAGGGCATGGCTACAATGAGCAGTTCTTC
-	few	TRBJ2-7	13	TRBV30	CAWSAGHTYEQYF	TGTGCCTGGAGTGCCGGCCACACTTACGAGCAGTACTTC
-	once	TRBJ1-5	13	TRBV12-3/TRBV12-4	CASSLSSGQPQHF	TGTGCCAGCAGTTTATCGTCGGGGCAGCCCCAGCATTTT
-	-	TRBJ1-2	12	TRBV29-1	CSVSPRANGYTF	TGCAGCGTCTCTCCCAGGGCGAACGGCTACACCTTC
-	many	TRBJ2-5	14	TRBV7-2	CASTSSRGQETQYF	TGTGCCAGCACCTCCTCGCGGGGCCAAGAGACCCAGTACTTC